The 8 T cell receptor beta chains below all came from one sample that was sequenced in a study of T cell changes during pregnancy in multiple sclerosis. The assay was immunoSEQ multiplex PCR, and TCRdb's table has in-frame clones only and misses some. Of about 57,000 clones listed, more than 90% are singletons. The input for sequencing was CD4+ T cells from peripheral blood mononuclear cells, taken before pregnancy. All receptors derive from a female donor with multiple sclerosis, enrolled in a pregnancy study.

This clone was counted between two and nine times. CDR3 protein: CASRGTITYEQYF. DNA for the CDR3: TGTGCCAGCAGGGGGACTATTACCTACGAGCAGTACTTC. The chain couples TRBV28 to TRBJ2-7; 7 nucleotides match TRBD2. The J segment lost 2 bases and the V segment lost 6 bases, leaving 4 bases of the junction unmatched. The germline CDR1 and CDR2 sequences are MDHEN and SYDVKM. The CDR3 consists of 13 residues.

CDR3 sequence (DNA): TGTGCTAGTGGCCGAGGGACAGGCAATGAGCAGTTCTTC. Protein sequence: CASGRGTGNEQFF. The chain uses TRBV12-5 and TRBJ2-1; 8 positions agree with TRBD1. The CDR3 has 13 amino acids. The V segment lost 6 bases and the J segment 6 bases; nucleotides outside the gene matches: 4. Germline lookup yields CDR1 LGHNT and CDR2 FRNRAP.

The rearrangement uses TRBV19 and TRBJ2-1; D remains unclear. V was clipped by 4 bases and J by 3 bases, with 4 bases between them. Germline values: CDR1 LNHDA, CDR2 SQIVND (reference sequence). This CDR3 has 12 amino acids. CDR3 sequence (DNA): TGTGCCAGTAGTACTCGCTACAATGAGCAGTTCTTC. Protein: CASSTRYNEQFF.

This chain uses TRBV21-1 with TRBJ2-7; the DNA was not compared with TRBD2, the D call given in the table. TRBV21-1 corresponds to a pseudogene. The CDR3 contains 18 residues. CDR3 in amino acids: CASSKELHLAATSYEQYF. CDR3 nucleotides: TGTGCCAGCAGCAAGGAGCTGCATCTAGCGGCAACCTCCTACGAGCAGTACTTC.

The V and J genes are TRBV15 and TRBJ2-1; TRBD2 matches 8 bases. CDR1 and CDR2 (germline): LNHNV, YYDKDF (reference sequence). V lost 7 bases and J lost 7; bases outside the gene matches: 9. CDR3 length: 14 amino acids. The CDR3 nucleotides read TGTGCCACCACCACCGGGACTAGTTATAATGAGCAGTTCTTC. It translates to CATTTGTSYNEQFF.

V and J are TRBV6-5 and TRBJ1-1; 8 positions match TRBD1. V lost 4 bases, J lost 4 bases, and 5 bases stayed unmatched. In germline, CDR1 is MNHEY, CDR2 SVGAGI. This CDR3 contains 14 residues. In DNA form, the CDR3 reads TGTGCCAGCAGTTCGACAGGGGTGAGCACTGAAGCTTTCTTT. This encodes CASSSTGVSTEAFF.

The DNA for the CDR3 is TGTGCCAGCAGCTTACGCCACTACACAGATACGCAGTATTTT. This sequence encodes CASSLRHYTDTQYF. V is TRBV7-2 and J is TRBJ2-3; D remains ambiguous. The CDR3 is made up of 14 amino acids. Germline CDR1 SGHTA, CDR2 FQGNSA. V lost 2 bases to trimming and J lost 2 bases, with 8 bases between them.

The J gene is TRBJ1-2, the V gene TRBV6-1; 8 positions match TRBD1. J gave up 5 bases and V 8 bases, and 7 bases lay outside the gene matches. The germline CDR1 and CDR2 sequences are MNHNS and SASEGT. The CDR3 contains 13 residues. CDR3 DNA sequence: TGTGCCAGCTTCCTGACAGGGGAGTATGGCTACACCTTC. Amino acids: CASFLTGEYGYTF.